This T cell receptor (beta chain) was retrieved from a study of Ad26.COV2.S vaccination and SARS-CoV-2 variants. Trimming cost V 0 bases and J 6 bases, with 23 bases left between them. CDR1 and CDR2 (germline): GTSNPN, SVGIG (reference sequence). There are 17 residues in the CDR3. Some clones are missing from TCRdb's copy, which holds only in-frame ones; the method was immunoSEQ multiplex PCR. This sample has hundreds of thousands of clones, with 70% to 90% found just once. Treatment in this sample: 15 to 20 received Ad26.COV2.S at low or high dose, single or two shots; about 5 received placebo; per-sample allocation not given. Samples were taken on day 63 after the first vaccine or placebo injection.

The TCR originated in a person between 18 and 65 years old who received the Ad26.COV2.S COVID-19 vaccine or a placebo. The sample here was peripheral blood, taken in a trial of Ad26.COV2.S vaccine versus placebo. J is TRBJ1-1 and V is TRBV30, with D possibly matching TRBD1 (6 bases). The DNA of the CDR3 is TGTGCCTGGAGTGTAAGGGGTTACAGGGCCCTGAGCCCTGAAGCTTTCTTT. This sequence encodes CAWSVRGYRALSPEAFF.